These T cell receptor beta chains were read from a single sample in a study of cytomegalovirus exposure and HLA in healthy donors. Only in-frame clones appear in the TCRdb table, and some are missing; sequencing was by immunoSEQ multiplex PCR. The profile covers about 110,000 clones, with over 65% appearing a single time and roughly 4.9% taken by the ten largest. Sequenced input: PBMCs. These receptors originate from a female donor in good health and CMV-seropositive. Each CDR3 is given with its conserved first and last residue. The D gene is left open where the match is weak. Some rows mark clone size as missing; the rest say once, few, many or name a class of expanded clone.

CDR3 | DNA | J | size | D | V
CASSAGTDTQYF | TGTGCCAGCAGTGCAGGCACAGATACGCAGTATTTT | TRBJ2-3 | NA | NA | TRBV6-4
CASSYSYGGAGNTIYF | TGTGCCAGCAGTTACTCGTACGGAGGGGCTGGAAACACCATATATTTT | TRBJ1-3 | NA | NA | TRBV6-5
CASSRGGQGPGRYEQYF | TGCGCCAGCAGCCGAGGGGGACAGGGTCCGGGGCGCTACGAGCAGTACTTC | TRBJ2-7 | few | TRBD1 | TRBV4-1
CASSLGTGYGYTF | TGCGCCAGCAGCTTGGGGACAGGGTATGGCTACACCTTC | TRBJ1-2 | NA | TRBD1 | TRBV5-1
CSARGRGHTGELFF | TGCAGCGCCAGGGGCAGGGGACACACCGGGGAGCTGTTTTTT | TRBJ2-2 | NA | NA | TRBV29-1
CASSEGGLLAGNTIYF | TGTGCCAGCAGTGAAGGGGGCCTCCTGGCTGGAAACACCATATATTTT | TRBJ1-3 | few | NA | TRBV2
CASSLRVVTGAIRGNQPQHF | TGTGCCAGCAGTTTAAGAGTAGTGACAGGGGCGATTAGGGGCAATCAGCCCCAGCATTTT | TRBJ1-5 | NA | TRBD1 | TRBV27
CASRGGTGGGQPQHF | TGTGCCAGCAGGGGCGGGACAGGGGGCGGTCAGCCCCAGCATTTT | TRBJ1-5 | NA | TRBD1 | TRBV2
CASGSPLLAYDKETQYF | TGTGCTAGTGGTTCTCCTTTACTAGCGTATGATAAGGAGACCCAGTACTTC | TRBJ2-5 | NA | TRBD2 | TRBV12-5
CASSARVLAGYNEQFF | TGTGCCAGCAGCGCCCGGGTGTTAGCGGGATACAATGAGCAGTTCTTC | TRBJ2-1 | few | TRBD2 | TRBV7-2
CAIRGNTGELFF | TGTGCCATCCGGGGGAACACCGGGGAGCTGTTTTTT | TRBJ2-2 | NA | NA | TRBV28
CASSQDCTGYQETQYF | TGTGCCAGCAGCCAAGATTGCACGGGGTACCAAGAGACCCAGTACTTC | TRBJ2-5 | NA | NA | TRBV4-2
CAIFRVRANVLTF | TGTGCCATCTTCAGGGTTAGGGCCAACGTCCTGACTTTC | TRBJ2-6 | NA | NA | TRBV7-8
CASTPGQSTGELFF | TGCGCCAGCACACCGGGACAGAGCACCGGGGAGCTGTTTTTT | TRBJ2-2 | few | TRBD1 | TRBV5-1
CASSLVANTEAFF | TGCGCCAGCAGCTTGGTGGCGAACACTGAAGCTTTCTTT | TRBJ1-1 | NA | NA | TRBV5-1
CASSKQGADTGELFF | TGTGCCAGCTCAAAACAGGGGGCAGACACCGGGGAGCTGTTTTTT | TRBJ2-2 | NA | TRBD1 | TRBV18
CASTPLDRGHEQYF | TGTGCCAGCACTCCTTTGGACAGGGGGCACGAGCAGTACTTC | TRBJ2-7 | few | TRBD1 | TRBV28
CASSWDRDYGYTF | TGTGCCAGCAGCTGGGACAGGGACTATGGCTACACCTTC | TRBJ1-2 | NA | TRBD1 | TRBV7-8
CASSFSRQNNEQFF | TGTGCCAGCTCCTTCTCGCGGCAGAACAATGAGCAGTTCTTC | TRBJ2-1 | NA | NA | TRBV18
CASSLRADYNEQFF | TGTGCCAGCAGTCTCAGGGCGGACTACAATGAGCAGTTCTTC | TRBJ2-1 | NA | NA | TRBV6-8
CASSESTSPETQYF | TGCGCCAGCAGTGAGTCGACATCTCCGGAGACCCAGTACTTC | TRBJ2-5 | few | NA | TRBV10-1
CASSVPAGDHNEQFF | TGTGCCAGCAGCGTACCAGCGGGGGACCACAATGAGCAGTTCTTC | TRBJ2-1 | NA | TRBD2 | TRBV9
CASSEPRREHYGYTF | TGTGCCAGCAGTGAACCTCGACGGGAGCACTATGGCTACACCTTC | TRBJ1-2 | NA | NA | TRBV6-1
CASSSLPGLGQPQHF | TGCGCCAGCAGTTCCCTACCAGGATTGGGTCAGCCCCAGCATTTT | TRBJ1-5 | NA | NA | TRBV5-1
CASRAGTVGGYGYTF | TGTGCCAGCAGGGCAGGGACAGTGGGGGGTTATGGCTACACCTTC | TRBJ1-2 | NA | TRBD1 | TRBV27
CATRTGAGEQYF | TGTGCCACTCGGACAGGGGCAGGTGAGCAGTACTTC | TRBJ2-7 | few | TRBD1 | TRBV19
CASSSQTGGGQPQHF | TGTGCCAGTAGTAGCCAGACAGGGGGAGGTCAGCCCCAGCATTTT | TRBJ1-5 | NA | TRBD1 | TRBV19
CASSPDRYTEAFF | TGTGCCAGTAGTCCGGACAGGTACACTGAAGCTTTCTTT | TRBJ1-1 | few | TRBD1 | TRBV19
CSVAVGYGYTF | TGCAGTGTAGCGGTTGGGTATGGCTACACCTTC | TRBJ1-2 | NA | NA | TRBV20-1
CASSGDSRRPQHF | TGTGCCAGCAGCGGGGACAGCCGCCGGCCCCAGCATTTT | TRBJ1-5 | NA | TRBD1 | TRBV6-5
CAWSGQRISNQPQHF | TGTGCCTGGAGTGGCCAGAGGATTAGCAATCAGCCCCAGCATTTT | TRBJ1-5 | few | NA | TRBV30
CASRAGMGTGELFF | TGTGCCAGCAGGGCAGGGATGGGCACCGGGGAGCTGTTTTTT | TRBJ2-2 | few | NA | TRBV6-5
CASSLERRGRTDTQYF | TGTGCCAGCAGCTTGGAACGCAGGGGGCGCACAGATACGCAGTATTTT | TRBJ2-3 | NA | TRBD1 | TRBV5-8